The sample holds a few counts of the clone carrying this T cell receptor beta chain. The antigen is unknown. The source of the sample is a study of T cells in Graves' hyperthyroidism and ophthalmopathy. On the study more broadly: Peripheral blood was obtained at initial diagnosis, preceding any treatment. Study observations and caveats: Ophthalmopathy cases were set apart from stable hyperthyroidism by a 13 V-J model.

V was shortened by 5 bases and J by 2 bases, with 12 bases between the two germline ends. The CDR3 runs to 15 residues. Germline CDR1 reads MNHNS; CDR2 reads SASEGT. Uncontrolled infection, other autoimmune disease, pregnancy or lactation barred patients from enrollment. Amplified TCR beta CDR3 regions came from RNA transcripts. The HTBI primer set served for first-round RT-PCR of the TCR CDR3. TCRdb called the multiplex PCR reads again in MiXCR, with one record for every CDR3 protein. The top ten clones hold around two fifths of a sample with fewer than 110,000 distinct CDR3 sequences, about 17% of them seen once.

The source material was blood. This TCR was sampled from a woman between 50 and 59 years old with Graves' hyperthyroidism. The chain employs TRBV6-1 and TRBJ2-2, with D perhaps assigned TRBD1 or TRBD2 (6 bases each). DNA for the CDR3: TGTGCCAGCAGTCCTAAGGGGGGCAACACCGGGGAGCTGTTTTTT. It specifies CASSPKGGNTGELFF.